These 25 T cell receptor beta chains were sequenced from one sample in a study of regulatory T cells in long-lasting Graves disease (dated by TCRdb to the early 2020s). Libraries came from multiplex PCR. The sequencer was an Illumina HiSeq 4000. TCR beta libraries were built with iRepertoire HTBI primers and Arm-PCR amplification of CDR3 regions. Using fastp trimming at Q25 and MiXCR clonotype assembly, TCRdb reanalyzed the public sequencing data and kept in-frame beta chains. Rows are unified per CDR3 protein, each entry keeping the most common DNA and genes. For this sample the table gives around 460,000 distinct CDR3 sequences, of which about 20% were detected only once. Of the sample, around 13% is held by the ten largest clones. The sample's time point, from its label and the paper: persistent/refractory GD, antithyroid drugs over 5 years with positive TRAb. For both TCR sequencing and RNA sequencing, RNA was extracted from PBMCs in TRIzol.

The sample was peripheral blood mononuclear cells (PBMCs), taken when the disease was refractory, from a patient treated with antithyroid drugs. The receptors here all came from a female donor with Graves disease.

This chain links TRBV27 with TRBJ1-1, with no clear D. In germline, CDR1 is MNHEY, CDR2 SMNVEV (reference sequence). The ends were cut back, 2 bases at V and 0 bases at J, with 10 bases in the middle. The CDR3 extends over 15 amino acids. This chain's CDR3 is CASSLPGLMNTEAFF. The CDR3 nucleotides read TGTGCCAGCAGTTTACCAGGACTGATGAACACTGAAGCTTTCTTT.

The chain is built from TRBV4-2 and TRBJ1-4; D might be TRBD1 (5 bases). With 0 bases removed from V and 3 bases from J, the gap between germline ends came to 11 bases. Germline V gene lookup returns CDR1 LGHNA and CDR2 YNFKEQ. The CDR3 has 16 residues. In nucleotides, the CDR3 is TGTGCCAGCAGCCAAGATCCCACGACAGCTAATGAAAAACTGTTTTTT. This gives the protein CASSQDPTTANEKLFF.

This clonotype was picked up many times. The rearrangement joins TRBV12-3 or TRBV12-4 to TRBJ1-2; D is ambiguous. CDR3 length equals 11 residues. Trimming took 10 bases from V and 1 from J, leaving 7 bases between them. The CDR3 DNA follows: TGTGCCACCGCAGTTAACTATGGCTACACCTTC. It encodes CATAVNYGYTF.

This clonotype was counted at least ten times. The J gene is TRBJ1-1, the V gene TRBV28, with unresolved D. Trimming removed 9 bases from V and 5 bases from J, with 19 bases in between. CDR1 is MDHEN and CDR2 is SYDVKM in the germline V gene. CDR3 length: 14 amino acids. This chain's CDR3 is CASWPYSGRTEAFF. In DNA, the CDR3 is TGTGCCAGTTGGCCCTACAGTGGACGGACTGAAGCTTTCTTT.

This clonotype was counted many times. The rearrangement joins TRBV28 to TRBJ1-2, with D perhaps TRBD1 (5 bases). Trimming pared 6 bases from V and 7 bases from J, leaving 9 bases between. The CDR3 spans 11 residues. Germline CDR1 and CDR2: MDHEN and SYDVKM. CDR3 DNA: TGTGCCAGCAGCAGGGCTCTTGGCTACACCTTC. This translates into CASSRALGYTF.

The V gene is TRBV5-1, the J gene TRBJ1-4; tentative D call: TRBD1 (6 bases). The V gene's germline CDR1 is SGHRS and CDR2 YFSETQ. The germline V and J ends were trimmed by 0 bases and 6 bases, with 12 bases remaining between them. The CDR3 sequence is 15 residues long. CDR3 sequence: CASSLAGARDEKLFF. CDR3 DNA: TGCGCCAGCAGCTTGGCAGGGGCTAGGGATGAAAAACTGTTTTTT.

At least ten counts were recorded for this clonotype. J is TRBJ1-6 and V is TRBV6-2 or TRBV6-3, with 8 bases lining up with TRBD1. The germline CDR1 and CDR2 sequences are MNHEY and SVGEGT. The CDR3 extends over 16 amino acids. J gave up 7 bases and V 2 bases, and 7 bases lay outside the gene matches. The CDR3 DNA sequence: TGTGCCAGCAGTTACGAGACAGGGGATACCAATTCACCCCTCCACTTT. This translates into CASSYETGDTNSPLHF.

This clonotype was seen at least ten times. The gene calls are TRBV15 and TRBJ1-4; 8 bases agree with TRBD1. The CDR3 loop spans 15 amino acids. V was clipped by 2 bases and J by 8 bases; unmatched bases: 7. The germline V gene encodes CDR1 LNHNV and CDR2 YYDKDF (reference sequence). The CDR3 DNA sequence: TGTGCCACCAGCAGAACCGGGACAGGTCGAGAAAAACTGTTTTTT. Its protein product is CATSRTGTGREKLFF.

The chain has TRBV11-3 and TRBJ2-7, with D possibly matching TRBD2 (5 bases). V was cut by 5 bases and J by 5 bases, with 16 bases left in between. CDR1 is SGHNT and CDR2 is YENEEA in the germline V gene. The CDR3 is 14 residues long. The DNA of the CDR3 is TGTGCCAGCAGCCCCCGGGGTGCTGACAACGAGCAGTACTTC. Its protein is CASSPRGADNEQYF.

This clonotype has a handful of counts. This sequence joins TRBV10-3 and TRBJ1-5; the D gene is possibly TRBD1 (5 bases). V gave up 3 bases and J gave up 5 bases, with 17 bases separating them. This CDR3 has 16 residues. The V gene's germline CDR1 is ENHRY and CDR2 SYGVKD. In DNA, the CDR3 is TGTGCCATCAGTGACCCAGATACTGACAGTCATCAGCCCCAGCATTTT. Amino acid sequence: CAISDPDTDSHQPQHF.

This clonotype has ten or more counts. The rearrangement uses TRBV28 and TRBJ1-2; a possible D gene is TRBD1 (6 bases). This CDR3 has 12 residues. V gave up 6 bases and J gave up 8 bases, with 13 bases separating them. CDR1 is MDHEN, CDR2 SYDVKM, per germline. In DNA, the CDR3 is TGTGCCAGCAGCCCCTCAGGGGAAGGCTACACCTTC. Its protein product is CASSPSGEGYTF.

This clonotype occurred a few times. This rearrangement joins TRBV28 to TRBJ1-2; D is unresolved. From germline, CDR1 is MDHEN and CDR2 SYDVKM. There are 14 residues in the CDR3. V lost 1 base and J lost 4, with 10 bases in between. The CDR3 loop is CASSLYISSYGYTF. In nucleotides, the CDR3 is TGTGCCAGCAGTTTATATATTTCCTCCTATGGCTACACCTTC.

This rearrangement joins TRBV10-3 to TRBJ1-2, with 7 bases identical to TRBD1. CDR1 ENHRY and CDR2 SYGVKD come from the germline V gene. This CDR3 contains 15 residues. Trimming removed 8 bases from V and 1 base from J; junction bases left unmatched: 10. The CDR3: CAIGIDRADNYGYTF. CDR3 sequence (DNA): TGTGCCATCGGGATAGACAGGGCGGATAACTATGGCTACACCTTC.

The J gene is TRBJ2-1, the V gene TRBV5-1, with D tentatively TRBD2 (6 bases). Deletions cut 4 bases from V and 0 bases from J, with 14 bases between. Germline V gives CDR1 SGHRS, CDR2 YFSETQ. The CDR3 covers 16 residues. CDR3 nucleotide sequence: TGCGCCAGCAGCGCCCAGGAGGGGCCCTCCTACAATGAGCAGTTCTTC. Its translation: CASSAQEGPSYNEQFF.

A remark on this clonotype: Compared with germline, one end of the junction differs, possibly owing to a read error. In DNA form, the CDR3 reads TGTGCCAGCAGCTTAGTGGATCAGGCCCAGCATTTT. Protein: CASSLVDQAQHF. The chain couples TRBV7-3 to TRBJ1-5; D is ambiguous. Germline CDR1 and CDR2: SGHTA and FQGTGA. CDR3 length equals 12 residues.

This clonotype has a handful of counts. The chain has TRBV19 and TRBJ2-5, with TRBD1 matching over 7 bases. There are 14 residues in the CDR3. Trimming removed 5 bases from V and 1 base from J; junction bases left unmatched: 4. CDR1 is LNHDA and CDR2 is SQIVND in the germline V gene (reference sequence). The CDR3 loop reads CASSDRDSQETQYF. CDR3 bases: TGTGCCAGTAGTGACCGGGACAGCCAAGAGACCCAGTACTTC. Full variable domain (remainder filled in from reference TRBV19 and TRBJ2-5): DGGITQSPKYLFRKEGQNVTLSCEQNLNHDAMYWYRQDPGQGLRLIYYSQIVNDFQKGDIAEGYSVSREKKESFPLTVTSAQKNPTAFYLCASSDRDSQETQYFGPGTRLLVL.

In its sample, this clonotype was seen many times. V and J are TRBV28 and TRBJ2-1; 8 bases align to TRBD1. The CDR3 runs 17 residues. The V gene end was trimmed by 5 bases and the J gene end by 5 bases; junction bases not matched to a gene: 14. In germline, CDR1 is MDHEN, CDR2 SYDVKM. The CDR3 nucleotides are TGTGCCAGCAGTGTAAGGGTTAGGGGACAGGTAAACAATGAGCAGTTCTTC. This codes for CASSVRVRGQVNNEQFF.

The J gene is TRBJ2-3, the V gene TRBV28, with TRBD1 as a possible D gene (6 bases). V lost 8 bases and J lost 1, with 16 bases in between. CDR3 length: 15 residues. Germline-derived CDR1 and CDR2 are MDHEN and SYDVKM. The CDR3: CASLPRQAGTDTQYF. CDR3 DNA sequence: TGTGCCAGCCTACCCCGACAGGCAGGCACAGATACGCAGTATTTT.

The V and J genes are TRBV12-3 or TRBV12-4 and TRBJ2-1, with 8 bases matching TRBD1. Germline trimming cut 3 bases from V and 8 bases from J; bases unmatched to any gene: 12. This CDR3 is built from 16 residues. The CDR3 nucleotides are TGTGCCAGCAGTTTGACAGGGGCCTTGTCTTTAGATGAGCAGTTCTTC. It translates to CASSLTGALSLDEQFF.

This clonotype was observed at least ten times. The chain couples TRBV7-3 to TRBJ1-2, with D possibly TRBD1 on 5 matching bases. Germline loops: CDR1 SGHTA, CDR2 FQGTGA. The CDR3 is 15 residues long. The V gene lost 5 bases and the J gene lost 3 bases, with 16 bases spanning the gap. CDR3 DNA sequence: TGTGCCAGCAGCCTCAACTCCGGGGGTGACTATGGCTACACCTTC. Translation: CASSLNSGGDYGYTF.

This rearrangement joins TRBV4-1 to TRBJ1-5; D is unresolved. Germline CDR1 and CDR2: MGHRA and YSYEKL. This CDR3 is 14 amino acids long. V dropped 4 bases and J dropped 4 bases, with 11 bases sitting between them. Here the CDR3 reads CASSRWTLNQPQHF. In DNA, the CDR3 is TGCGCCAGCAGCCGCTGGACCCTTAATCAGCCCCAGCATTTT.

V gene TRBV12-3 or TRBV12-4 combines with J gene TRBJ2-2; TRBD2 matches at 16 bases. The CDR3 contains 20 residues. Trimming at V came to 6 bases and at J to 4 bases, leaving 14 bases not matched to a gene. The CDR3 coding sequence is TGTGCCAGCAGCCAATCGGGACTAGCGGGGGGGCCTCGGTCCACCGGGGAGCTGTTTTTT. This translates into CASSQSGLAGGPRSTGELFF.

This clonotype was counted once. This chain joins TRBV6-2 or TRBV6-3 and TRBJ1-5; D gene uncertain. The CDR3 length is 14 residues. Per germline, CDR1 MNHEY and CDR2 SVGEGT. V dropped 5 bases and J dropped 6 bases, with 14 bases sitting between them. CDR3 coding DNA: TGTGCCAGCAGTGAATCTCCGGGAATTCAGCCCCAGCATTTT. Translation gives CASSESPGIQPQHF.

A note on this clonotype: A much larger clone sits a single nucleotide away, making a read error possible. The CDR3 carries no conserved terminal phenylalanine or tryptophan, so it likely arises from a read error. This chain joins TRBV12-3 or TRBV12-4 and TRBJ1-2; tentative D call: TRBD1 (6 bases). V lost 3 bases and J 8 bases, leaving 22 bases between the germline ends. This CDR3 spans 16 amino acids. CDR3 nucleotides: TGTGCCAGCAGTTTGGGGGGGCTCGAGGGAAAACGCGGCTACACCCTC. Residues: CASSLGGLEGKRGYTL.

This clonotype was detected many times. The V and J genes are TRBV24-1 and TRBJ2-7; D is unresolved. V was cut by 3 bases and J by 5 bases, with 4 bases left in between. The CDR3 runs 11 residues. CDR1 is KGHDR, CDR2 SFDVKD, per germline. DNA of the CDR3: TGTGCCACCAGTGATACGAACGAGCAGTACTTC. Protein sequence: CATSDTNEQYF.